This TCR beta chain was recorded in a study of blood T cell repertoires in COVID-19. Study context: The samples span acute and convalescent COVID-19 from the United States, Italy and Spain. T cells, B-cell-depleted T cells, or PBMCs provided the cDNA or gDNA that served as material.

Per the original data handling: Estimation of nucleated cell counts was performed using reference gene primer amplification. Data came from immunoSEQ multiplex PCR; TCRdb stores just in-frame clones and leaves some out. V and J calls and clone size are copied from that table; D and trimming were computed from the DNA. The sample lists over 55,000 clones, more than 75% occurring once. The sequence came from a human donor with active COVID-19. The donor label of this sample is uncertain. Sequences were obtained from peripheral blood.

The CDR3, as DNA: TGTGCCAGCTCACAAGCGGGACAGGGCTACGAGCAGTACTTC. Encoded protein: CASSQAGQGYEQYF. The chain has TRBV18 and TRBJ2-7; 9 bases line up with TRBD1. The V gene's germline CDR1 is KGHSH and CDR2 LQKENI. V dropped 4 bases and J dropped 3; count of bases not matched to a gene: 4. This CDR3 comprises 14 residues.